A single sample is the source of the 12 T cell receptor beta chains below, sequenced in a study of shared clonotypes between healthy human individuals. Assay used: immunoSEQ multiplex PCR; TCRdb lists only in-frame clones, some missing. Here the sample spans around 2.1 million clones, roughly 91% being singletons. Naive-designated CD8 cells lacked CD45RO, were positively enriched for CCR7, and omitted terminally differentiated effector memory CD45RA+ cells. The sample was naive CD8+ T cells from PBMCs. These receptor sequences come from a man aged 18 to 30 in good health. Some clones in this sample may be carry-over from other donors' samples.

The genes are TRBV21-1 and TRBJ2-5; TRBD2 is the table's D call, not checked against the DNA. TRBV21-1 is a pseudogene. The CDR3 has 16 residues. The CDR3 sequence is CASSKKNKHLEKTQYF. The DNA of the CDR3 is TGTGCCAGCAGCAAAAAAAACAAGCACCTAGAAAAGACCCAGTACTTC.

The V and J genes are TRBV5-1 and TRBJ2-1; D possibly corresponds to TRBD1 (5 bases). Germline values: CDR1 SGHRS, CDR2 YFSETQ. The CDR3 has 15 residues. The V end lost 6 bases, the J end lost 3 bases, and 16 bases lay between the germline ends. CDR3 DNA sequence: TGCGCCAGCAAAGGACGACAGAATAACTACAATGAGCAGTTCTTC. Protein: CASKGRQNNYNEQFF. Supplemented by reference TRBV5-1 and TRBJ2-1, the full variable domain reads KAGVTQTPRYLIKTRGQQVTLSCSPISGHRSVSWYQQTPGQGLQFLFEYFSETQRNKGNFPGRFSGRQFSNSRSEMNVSTLELGDSALYLCASKGRQNNYNEQFFGPGTRLTVL.

The chain carries TRBV18 and TRBJ2-7, with D perhaps matching TRBD2 (5 bases). This CDR3 comprises 16 residues. Trimming left V 0 bases short and J 3 bases short, with 15 bases between. Germline V gene data show CDR1 as KGHSH and CDR2 as LQKENI. The CDR3 nucleotides read TGTGCCAGCTCACCACCGGGGAGCGGTACTTTCTACGAGCAGTACTTC. Amino acids: CASSPPGSGTFYEQYF. Based on the CDR3 plus reference TRBV18 and TRBJ2-7, the full variable domain is NAGVMQNPRHLVRRRGQEARLRCSPMKGHSHVYWYRQLPEEGLKFMVYLQKENIIDESGMPKERFSAEFPKEGPSILRIQQVVRGDSAAYFCASSPPGSGTFYEQYFGPGTRLTVT.

The CDR3 reads CASSQKGWDFNEKLFF. The CDR3 DNA sequence: TGCGCCAGCAGCCAAAAGGGATGGGACTTTAATGAAAAACTGTTTTTT. This chain links TRBV4-1 with TRBJ1-4; TRBD1 might be the D (5 bases). Trimming removed 2 bases from V and 4 bases from J, with 14 bases in between. This CDR3 spans 16 amino acids. Germline V gene lookup returns CDR1 MGHRA and CDR2 YSYEKL.

This chain uses TRBV7-9 with TRBJ1-1; D ambiguous. V shed 4 bases and J shed 3 bases, with 12 bases lying between them. The CDR3 has 14 residues. Per germline, CDR1 SEHNR and CDR2 FQNEAQ (reference sequence). The CDR3 is CASSSTFSDTEAFF. CDR3 DNA: TGTGCCAGCAGCTCTACCTTTTCCGACACTGAAGCTTTCTTT.

The V and J genes are TRBV10-3 and TRBJ1-2; 11 bases line up with TRBD1. V lost 0 bases and J lost 5; bases outside the gene matches: 5. CDR1 is ENHRY and CDR2 is SYGVKD in the germline V gene. The CDR3 totals 16 residues. CDR3 amino acids: CAISESRTGGGYGYTF. The CDR3 nucleotides are TGTGCCATCAGTGAGTCCAGGACAGGGGGCGGTTATGGCTACACCTTC.

The chain combines TRBV5-5 with TRBJ2-7; 7 bases line up with TRBD2. The CDR3 has 15 residues. After removal of 0 bases from V and 3 bases from J, the junction contained 6 bases not matched to a gene. The germline V gene has CDR1 SGHKS and CDR2 YYEKEE (reference sequence). This chain's CDR3 is CASSLGSSGYYEQYF. In nucleotides, the CDR3 is TGTGCCAGCAGCTTGGGGTCTAGCGGATACTACGAGCAGTACTTC.

In this sample, this clone turned up once. The CDR3 nucleotides read TGTGCCCAGGATGCCGGCGGCTACGAGCAGTACTTC. Residues: CAQDAGGYEQYF. The chain couples TRBV30 to TRBJ2-7, with D uncertain. With 8 bases removed from V and 3 bases from J, the gap between germline ends came to 14 bases. This CDR3 comprises 12 residues. Germline lookup yields CDR1 GTSNPN and CDR2 SVGIG (reference sequence). Variable domain in full (rest from reference TRBV30 and TRBJ2-7): SQTIHQWPATLVQPVGSPLSLECTVEGTSNPNLYWYRQAAGRGLQLLFYSVGIGQISSEVPQNLSASRPQDRQFILSSKKLLLSDSGFYLCAQDAGGYEQYFGPGTRLTVT.

The rearrangement links TRBV5-8 to TRBJ2-7; 8 positions agree with TRBD1. Losses at the gene ends were 6 bases for V and 6 bases for J; bases not matched to a gene: 8. CDR3 length equals 13 residues. The germline gives CDR1 SGHTS, CDR2 YDEGEE. The CDR3 DNA is TGTGCCAGCAACTCCGGACAGGGTGGCGAGCAGTACTTC. This gives the protein CASNSGQGGEQYF.

This rearrangement joins TRBV6-1 to TRBJ1-4; no clear D gene. Trimming took off 2 bases at V and 4 bases at J, with 14 bases between the two ends. The V gene's germline CDR1 is MNHNS and CDR2 SASEGT. This CDR3 is 16 amino acids long. CDR3 protein: CASSESRRVVNEKLFF. Written as DNA, the CDR3 is TGTGCCAGCAGTGAATCTAGGAGGGTCGTTAATGAAAAACTGTTTTTT.

This clone was detected once. V is TRBV10-3 and J is TRBJ2-7; D ambiguous. Germline V gives CDR1 ENHRY, CDR2 SYGVKD. V gave up 3 bases and J gave up 4 bases, with 13 bases separating them. This CDR3 is built from 14 residues. The CDR3 sequence is CAISDPRNPYEQYF. CDR3 in DNA: TGTGCCATCAGTGACCCCCGGAACCCGTACGAGCAGTACTTC.

This chain joins TRBV27 and TRBJ2-1, with unresolved D. The CDR3 is 16 amino acids. Germline lookup yields CDR1 MNHEY and CDR2 SMNVEV (reference sequence). Trimming took 3 bases from V and 6 from J, leaving 18 bases between them. The DNA of the CDR3 is TGTGCCAGCAGTTTTCTCCCTGTGACATGGGGCAATGAGCAGTTCTTC. This encodes CASSFLPVTWGNEQFF.